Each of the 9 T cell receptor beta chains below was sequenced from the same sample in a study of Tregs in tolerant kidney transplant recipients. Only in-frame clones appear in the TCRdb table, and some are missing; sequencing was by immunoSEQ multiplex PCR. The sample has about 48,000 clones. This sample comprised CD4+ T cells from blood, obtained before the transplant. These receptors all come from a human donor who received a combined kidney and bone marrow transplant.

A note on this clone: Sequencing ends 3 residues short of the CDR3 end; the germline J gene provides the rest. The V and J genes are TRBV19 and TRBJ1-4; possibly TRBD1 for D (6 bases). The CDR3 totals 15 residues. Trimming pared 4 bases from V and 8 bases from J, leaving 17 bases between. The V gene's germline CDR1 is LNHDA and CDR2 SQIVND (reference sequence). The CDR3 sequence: CASSTQGGPPEKLFF. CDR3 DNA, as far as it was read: TGTGCCAGTAGTACCCAAGGGGGTCCGCCGGAAAAA. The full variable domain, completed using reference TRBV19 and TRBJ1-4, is DGGITQSPKYLFRKEGQNVTLSCEQNLNHDAMYWYRQDPGQGLRLIYYSQIVNDFQKGDIAEGYSVSREKKESFPLTVTSAQKNPTAFYLCASSTQGGPPEKLFFGSGTQLSVL.

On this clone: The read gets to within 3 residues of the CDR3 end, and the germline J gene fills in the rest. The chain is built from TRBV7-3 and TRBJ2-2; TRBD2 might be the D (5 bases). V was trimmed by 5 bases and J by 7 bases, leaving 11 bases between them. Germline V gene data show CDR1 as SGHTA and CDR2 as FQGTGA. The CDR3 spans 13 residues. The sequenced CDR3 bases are TGTGCCAGCAGCCCCGGCGCGGGCGGGGAG. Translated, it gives CASSPGAGGE. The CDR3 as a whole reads CASSPGAGGELFF.

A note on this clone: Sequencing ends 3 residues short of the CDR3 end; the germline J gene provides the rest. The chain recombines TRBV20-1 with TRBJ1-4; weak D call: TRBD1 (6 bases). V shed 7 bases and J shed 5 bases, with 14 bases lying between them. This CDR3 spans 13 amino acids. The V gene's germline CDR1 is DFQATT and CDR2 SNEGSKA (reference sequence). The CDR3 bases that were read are TGCAGTGTTCGGACAGCGAGCAATGAAAAA. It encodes CSVRTASNEK. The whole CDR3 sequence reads CSVRTASNEKLFF.

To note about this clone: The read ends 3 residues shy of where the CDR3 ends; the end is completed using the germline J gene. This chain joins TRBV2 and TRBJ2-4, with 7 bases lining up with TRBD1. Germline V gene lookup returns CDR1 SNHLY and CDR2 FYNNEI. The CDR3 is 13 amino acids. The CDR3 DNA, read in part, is TGTGCCAGCAACACCGGACAGGCAGCATAT. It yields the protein CASNTGQAAY. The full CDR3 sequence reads CASNTGQAAYQYF.

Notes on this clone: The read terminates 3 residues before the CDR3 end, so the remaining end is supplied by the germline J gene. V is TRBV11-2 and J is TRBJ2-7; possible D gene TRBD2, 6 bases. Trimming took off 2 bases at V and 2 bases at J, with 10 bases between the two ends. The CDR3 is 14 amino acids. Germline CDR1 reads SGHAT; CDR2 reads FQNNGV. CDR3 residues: CASSLSGGTYEQYF. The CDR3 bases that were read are TGTGCCAGCAGCTTAAGCGGCGGGACCTACGAG.

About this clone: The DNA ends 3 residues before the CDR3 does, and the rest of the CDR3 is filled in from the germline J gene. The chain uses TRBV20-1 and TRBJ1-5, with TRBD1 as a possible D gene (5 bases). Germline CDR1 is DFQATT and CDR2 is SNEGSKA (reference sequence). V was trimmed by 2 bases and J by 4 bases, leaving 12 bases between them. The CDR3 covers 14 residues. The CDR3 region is CSARPRRQNQPQHF. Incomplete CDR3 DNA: TGCAGTGCTAGACCCCGACGACAGAATCAGCCC.

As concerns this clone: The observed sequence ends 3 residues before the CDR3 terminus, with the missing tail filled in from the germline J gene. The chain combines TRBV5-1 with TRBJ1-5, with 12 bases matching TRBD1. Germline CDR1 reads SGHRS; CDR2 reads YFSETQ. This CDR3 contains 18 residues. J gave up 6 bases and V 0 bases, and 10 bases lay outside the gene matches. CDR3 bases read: TGCGCCAGCAGCTTGGGGCCCGGGACAGGGGGCGATGGTCAGCCC. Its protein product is CASSLGPGTGGDGQP. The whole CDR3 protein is CASSLGPGTGGDGQPQHF.

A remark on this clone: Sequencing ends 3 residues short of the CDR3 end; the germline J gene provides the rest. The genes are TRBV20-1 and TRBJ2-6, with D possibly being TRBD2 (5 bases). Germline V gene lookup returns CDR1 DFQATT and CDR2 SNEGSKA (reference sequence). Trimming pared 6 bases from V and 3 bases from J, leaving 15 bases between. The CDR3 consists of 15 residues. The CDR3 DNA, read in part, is TGCAGTGCACTGGACTTTGGGATTGGGGCCAACGTC. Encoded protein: CSALDFGIGANV. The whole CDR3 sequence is CSALDFGIGANVLTF.

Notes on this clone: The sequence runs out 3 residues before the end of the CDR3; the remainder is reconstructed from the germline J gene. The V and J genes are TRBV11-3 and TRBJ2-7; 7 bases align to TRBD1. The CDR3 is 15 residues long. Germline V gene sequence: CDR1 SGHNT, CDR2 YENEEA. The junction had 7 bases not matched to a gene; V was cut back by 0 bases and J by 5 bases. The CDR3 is CASSLEGRGSNEQYF. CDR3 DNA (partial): TGTGCCAGCAGCTTAGAGGGCAGGGGGAGCAACGAG. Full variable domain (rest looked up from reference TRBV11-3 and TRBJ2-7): EAGVVQSPRYKIIEKKQPVAFWCNPISGHNTLYWYLQNLGQGPELLIRYENEEAVDDSQLPKDRFSAERLKGVDSTLKIQPAELGDSAVYLCASSLEGRGSNEQYFGPGTRLTVT.